This T cell receptor beta chain was retrieved from a study of T cell repertoires in cytomegalovirus infection. At the level of the study: Public TCR beta signatures indicated both CMV infection and matching HLA type.

TCRdb re-analysed the reads in MiXCR, keeping a single row per CDR3 protein. The sample includes about 680,000 distinct CDR3 sequences, roughly 24% of them seen just once. CDR3 length: 12 amino acids. The germline V and J ends were trimmed by 1 base and 6 bases, with 6 bases remaining between them. Germline V gene data show CDR1 as SEHNR and CDR2 as FQNEAQ (reference sequence). This clonotype was observed a handful of times. This chain uses TRBV7-9 with TRBJ1-2; D remains ambiguous. Sequences were obtained from CD8+ T cells from PBMCs. The receptor's source is a human donor in good health (CMV status not recorded). Some clones in this sample may be carry-over from other donors' samples. The CDR3 DNA reads TGTGCCAGCAGCTTAGGCCAGAATGGCTACACCTTC. Its translation is CASSLGQNGYTF.